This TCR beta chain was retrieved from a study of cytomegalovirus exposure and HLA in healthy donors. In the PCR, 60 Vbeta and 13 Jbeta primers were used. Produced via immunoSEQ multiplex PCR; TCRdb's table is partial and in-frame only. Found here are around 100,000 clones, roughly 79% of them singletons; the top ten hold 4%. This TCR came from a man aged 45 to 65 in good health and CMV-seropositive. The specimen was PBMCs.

Here the CDR3 DNA reads TGCGCCAGCAGCTTTGGTAGCGGGATTCGGGACAATGAGCAGTTCTTC. Translation gives CASSFGSGIRDNEQFF. The chain is built from TRBV5-1 and TRBJ2-1, with 8 bases aligning to TRBD2. CDR3 length: 16 amino acids. Trimming cost V 2 bases and J 5 bases; bases outside gene matches: 9. Germline V lookup: CDR1 SGHRS, CDR2 YFSETQ.